Presented here are 31 T cell receptor beta chains from one specimen sequenced in a study of T cells in Graves' hyperthyroidism and ophthalmopathy (dated by TCRdb to the late 2010s). Preparation of the library involved multiplex PCR. TCRdb records Illumina HiSeq 2000 as the sequencer. The TCR beta CDR3 regions were amplified from the RNA transcripts. The TCR CDR3 was subjected to a first round of RT-PCR using the HTBI primer set and the Qiagen OneStep RT-PCR kit. TCRdb reprocessed the public reads (quality trimming at Q25 with fastp, clone calling with MiXCR) and kept in-frame beta chains. Each CDR3 protein appears once, grouped with its most common genes and DNA. This sample has 300,000 to 500,000 distinct CDR3 sequences in its table, and more than 12% of those were observed once. Around 28% of the sample lies in the top ten. The sample taken for sequencing was blood. Source of these receptors: a man aged 50 to 59 with Graves' ophthalmopathy.

This clonotype occurred many times. The chain couples TRBV30 to TRBJ2-7; D possibly corresponds to TRBD1 (6 bases). V was shortened by 1 base and J by 3 bases, with 13 bases between the two germline ends. The CDR3 is made up of 14 amino acids. The germline CDR1 and CDR2 sequences are GTSNPN and SVGIG (reference sequence). This chain's CDR3 is CAWSGGRTDYEQYF. Written as DNA, the CDR3 is TGTGCCTGGAGTGGGGGACGGACAGACTACGAGCAGTACTTC.

This chain connects TRBV20-1 to TRBJ2-7, with 7 positions matching TRBD1. The V and J ends lost 0 bases and 7 bases, in that order; junction bases with no gene match: 6. The CDR3 sequence is 13 residues long. Germline CDR1 is DFQATT and CDR2 is SNEGSKA (reference sequence). The CDR3 spells CSARDPSRGEQYF. In nucleotides, the CDR3 is TGCAGTGCTAGAGATCCTTCCAGGGGGGAGCAGTACTTC.

This clonotype was detected ten times or more. DNA for the CDR3: TGTGCCAGCAGCTCTAGGGGGTCGGGGGCCACTGAAGCTTTCTTT. As protein: CASSSRGSGATEAFF. The V and J genes are TRBV11-3 and TRBJ1-1, with D possibly TRBD1 on 6 matching bases. Trimming stripped 4 bases from V and 4 bases from J, with 16 bases between. Germline V lookup: CDR1 SGHNT, CDR2 YENEEA. The CDR3 runs 15 residues.

This clonotype was detected many times. The chain carries TRBV12-3 or TRBV12-4 and TRBJ2-1, with D perhaps matching TRBD2 (5 bases). V dropped 2 bases and J dropped 8 bases, with 10 bases sitting between them. The CDR3 runs to 13 residues. The CDR3 reads CASSLPPRDEQFF. As DNA, the CDR3 is TGTGCCAGCAGTTTACCCCCGAGGGATGAGCAGTTCTTC.

This clonotype occurred many times. The chain carries TRBV3-1 and TRBJ2-1; TRBD2 matches at 13 bases. The CDR3 has 16 amino acids. The germline V gene has CDR1 LGHDT and CDR2 YNNKEL (reference sequence). Trimming cost V 6 bases and J 9 bases; bases outside gene matches: 11. The CDR3: CASRPRTSGSAVEQFF. The CDR3 nucleotides are TGTGCCAGCAGGCCTAGGACTAGCGGGAGCGCGGTTGAGCAGTTCTTC.

This chain uses TRBV15 with TRBJ2-7; 7 bases map to TRBD2. Germline V gene sequence: CDR1 LNHNV, CDR2 YYDKDF (reference sequence). V trimming: 3 bases; J trimming: 1 base; junction bases outside the gene matches: 6. CDR3 length equals 15 residues. The CDR3, as DNA: TGTGCCACCAGCAGCGGCGGGAGTAGTTCCTACGAGCAGTACTTC. Its translation: CATSSGGSSSYEQYF.

This clonotype was counted many times. This chain connects TRBV6-1 to TRBJ1-1; D not resolved. The germline V gene has CDR1 MNHNS and CDR2 SASEGT. This CDR3 has 13 amino acids. The V end lost 8 bases, the J end lost 6 bases, and 16 bases lay between the germline ends. In DNA, the CDR3 is TGTGCCAGCTTTAAGGGCCCATCCGCTGAAGCTTTCTTT. Protein: CASFKGPSAEAFF.

V usage is TRBV9 and J usage is TRBJ2-1, with TRBD2 matching 9 bases. CDR3 size: 15 residues. Trimming removed 4 bases from V and 6 bases from J; junction bases left unmatched: 8. The V gene's germline CDR1 is SGDLS and CDR2 YYNGEE. The CDR3, as DNA: TGTGCCAGCAGCCCCGCAGCGGGAGGAGGCAATGAGCAGTTCTTC. As protein: CASSPAAGGGNEQFF.

The CDR3 nucleotides read TGTGCCAGCAGTTTATCGCTGGTAGCGGGAGGGAGTTACAATGAGCAGTTCTTC. Translation gives CASSLSLVAGGSYNEQFF. The V call is TRBV27, the J call TRBJ2-1; 11 nucleotides align to TRBD2. The V segment lost 0 bases and the J segment 4 bases; nucleotides outside the gene matches: 8. Germline values: CDR1 MNHEY, CDR2 SMNVEV (reference sequence). The length of the CDR3 is 18 residues.

This clonotype was seen at least ten times. This chain links TRBV6-5 with TRBJ2-5; 9 bases line up with TRBD2. Germline CDR1 MNHEY, CDR2 SVGAGI. Trimming took 2 bases from V and 5 from J; bases not matched to a gene: 6. This CDR3 spans 15 amino acids. The CDR3 loop reads CASSYGSGSKETQYF. The CDR3 coding sequence is TGTGCCAGCAGTTACGGTAGCGGGAGTAAGGAGACCCAGTACTTC.

The chain joins TRBV18 to TRBJ1-3, with 7 positions matching TRBD1. V gave up 3 bases and J gave up 0 bases; unmatched junction bases: 11. This CDR3 contains 18 residues. The germline CDR1 and CDR2 sequences are KGHSH and LQKENI. The CDR3 loop reads CASSPVATGPSSGNTIYF. The CDR3 DNA is TGTGCCAGCTCACCGGTCGCGACAGGGCCATCCTCTGGAAACACCATATATTTT.

The sample holds a few counts of this clonotype. The chain combines TRBV20-1 with TRBJ2-3; 11 positions match TRBD2. The CDR3 has 16 amino acids. Germline V gives CDR1 DFQATT, CDR2 SNEGSKA (reference sequence). The ends lost 1 base at V and 4 bases at J; junction bases unmatched: 7. The CDR3 coding sequence is TGCAGTGCTAGAGGTGGGGCTAGCGGGAGGCCAGATACGCAGTATTTT. It encodes CSARGGASGRPDTQYF.

The V and J genes are TRBV27 and TRBJ1-2, with D perhaps matching TRBD1 (5 bases). The CDR3 has 13 residues. The V gene lost 2 bases and the J gene lost 5 bases, with 9 bases spanning the gap. Germline values: CDR1 MNHEY, CDR2 SMNVEV (reference sequence). The CDR3 region is CASSLGGTYGYTF. The CDR3 nucleotides read TGTGCCAGCAGTTTAGGGGGTACTTATGGCTACACCTTC.

In this sample, this clonotype turned up a few times. This sequence joins TRBV6-1 and TRBJ2-1; D gene ambiguous. The CDR3 extends over 15 amino acids. Between the trimmed V and J ends, which lost 2 bases and 2 bases, there was a span of 10 bases. The germline gives CDR1 MNHNS, CDR2 SASEGT. The CDR3 region has the DNA TGTGCCAGCAGTGAAACTTACAGTCCCTACAATGAGCAGTTCTTC. It is translated as CASSETYSPYNEQFF.

There are many counts of this clonotype. This rearrangement joins TRBV7-8 to TRBJ1-5; unclear D gene. Trimming removed 1 base at V and 1 base at J, with 14 bases between. The CDR3 extends over 17 amino acids. Per the germline V gene, CDR1 is SGHVS and CDR2 is FQNEAQ. The DNA for the CDR3 is TGTGCCAGCAGCTTAGGGCTTAGGCCGAGCAGCAATCAGCCCCAGCATTTT. Translated, it gives CASSLGLRPSSNQPQHF.

Many counts were recorded for this clonotype. V is TRBV19 and J is TRBJ2-7; 10 bases align to TRBD2. There are 16 residues in the CDR3. Germline lookup yields CDR1 LNHDA and CDR2 SQIVND (reference sequence). V lost 5 bases to trimming and J lost 6 bases; unmatched junction nucleotides: 13. In nucleotides, the CDR3 is TGTGCCAGTAGTGCCCATCTTCCGACTAGCGGGTCCGAGCAGTACTTC. Its protein is CASSAHLPTSGSEQYF.

This clonotype was observed at least ten times. This chain links TRBV11-2 with TRBJ2-3; the D is unclear. The germline V gene has CDR1 SGHAT and CDR2 FQNNGV. The CDR3 extends over 14 amino acids. Trimming left V 0 bases short and J 4 bases short, with 8 bases between. The CDR3 DNA reads TGTGCCAGCAGCTTAGATCATACCCCAGATACGCAGTATTTT. Amino acids: CASSLDHTPDTQYF.

The sample holds a few counts of this clonotype. This CDR3 is CASSPGGTGVVWQFF. Written as DNA, the CDR3 is TGCGCCAGCAGCCCGGGCGGGACAGGGGTTGTGTGGCAGTTCTTC. This chain uses TRBV5-1 with TRBJ2-1; 10 bases align to TRBD1. This CDR3 spans 15 amino acids. After removal of 4 bases from V and 12 bases from J, the junction contained 13 bases not matched to a gene. Germline CDR1 is SGHRS and CDR2 is YFSETQ.

The rearrangement links TRBV4-1 to TRBJ2-1; D gene uncertain. This CDR3 region has 15 residues. CDR1 is MGHRA and CDR2 is YSYEKL in the germline V gene. Trimming took off 3 bases at V and 0 bases at J, with 9 bases between the two ends. The CDR3 region has the DNA TGCGCCAGCAGCCACCTACCCGGCTCCTACAATGAGCAGTTCTTC. Its translation is CASSHLPGSYNEQFF.

This clonotype showed up many times. The V gene is TRBV7-9, the J gene TRBJ2-7; the D gene is possibly TRBD2 (6 bases). Germline values: CDR1 SEHNR, CDR2 FQNEAQ (reference sequence). This CDR3 has 14 residues. The V and J ends lost 2 bases and 2 bases respectively, with 10 bases between them. Here the CDR3 DNA reads TGTGCCAGCAGCTTATTGGGCGGGGCCTACGAGCAGTACTTC. Translation: CASSLLGGAYEQYF.

This clonotype came up a few times. A much larger clonotype is one base distant, so this may be a read error. The chain has TRBV4-1 and TRBJ2-7, with D uncertain. Looked up from germline, CDR1 is MGHRA and CDR2 is YSYEKL. The ends were cut back, 2 bases at V and 7 bases at J, with 15 bases in the middle. The CDR3 length is 14 residues. The DNA for the CDR3 is TGCGCCAGCAGCCAACCCATTAGCCTGGCTGAGCAGTACTTC. It translates to CASSQPISLAEQYF.

There are many counts of this clonotype. V and J are TRBV14 and TRBJ2-3, with 8 bases aligning to TRBD1. V was pared by 0 bases and J by 3 bases, with 8 bases of the junction left unmatched. The CDR3 has 17 amino acids. Germline CDR1 reads SGHDN; CDR2 reads FVKESK. Here the CDR3 DNA reads TGTGCCAGCAGCCAAGACAGGGGGCTACTTGTAACAGATACGCAGTATTTT. Protein product: CASSQDRGLLVTDTQYF.

This clonotype has a count of ten or more. In nucleotides, the CDR3 is TGTGCCAGCGCCCGGACCTACACAGATACGCAGTATTTT. This sequence encodes CASARTYTDTQYF. The chain links TRBV6-2 or TRBV6-3 to TRBJ2-3; D unclear. CDR1 is MNHEY, CDR2 SVGEGT, per germline. The CDR3 is 13 amino acids. V was cut by 8 bases and J by 2 bases, with 11 bases left in between.

The chain couples TRBV24-1 to TRBJ2-2; weak D call: TRBD1 (5 bases). Trimming removed 3 bases at V and 8 bases at J, with 12 bases between. The CDR3 covers 14 residues. Germline assignment: CDR1 KGHDR and CDR2 SFDVKD. CDR3 nucleotide sequence: TGTGCCACCAGTGATCCCTTGACAGCGGGGGAGCTGTTTTTT. Protein product: CATSDPLTAGELFF.

Many counts were recorded for this clonotype. The chain carries TRBV3-1 and TRBJ1-2; no definite D call. Germline CDR1 LGHDT, CDR2 YNNKEL (reference sequence). This CDR3 comprises 15 residues. V shed 0 bases and J shed 8 bases, with 16 bases lying between them. The CDR3 nucleotides read TGTGCCAGCAGCCAAGATTTGGCAGCCAAGTCCGGCTACACCTTC. Amino acid sequence: CASSQDLAAKSGYTF.

This clonotype came up many times. The chain joins TRBV28 to TRBJ2-2; 11 bases are a match to TRBD2. V shed 4 bases, J shed 5 bases, and the junction held 0 bases outside the gene matches. The CDR3 is 14 amino acids. Germline values: CDR1 MDHEN, CDR2 SYDVKM. This CDR3 reads CASSSSGRTGELFF. CDR3 nucleotides: TGTGCCAGCAGTTCTAGCGGGAGGACCGGGGAGCTGTTTTTT.

The table lists this clonotype with a few counts. The chain links TRBV29-1 to TRBJ2-1; TRBD2 agrees at 12 bases. V trimming: 7 bases; J trimming: 0 bases; junction bases outside the gene matches: 4. Germline V CDR1 and CDR2: SQVTM, ANQGSEA. The CDR3 loop spans 15 amino acids. CDR3: CSDRTSGDSYNEQFF. The CDR3 DNA sequence: TGCAGCGACCGGACTAGCGGGGACTCCTACAATGAGCAGTTCTTC.

This rearrangement joins TRBV12-5 to TRBJ2-3; TRBD2 agrees at 7 bases. The germline gives CDR1 LGHNT, CDR2 FRNRAP. With 1 base clipped from V and 6 bases from J, the junction kept 4 bases outside the gene matches. This CDR3 has 14 residues. The CDR3 reads CASGLGGREDTQYF. In DNA form, the CDR3 reads TGTGCTAGTGGTTTGGGCGGGAGAGAGGATACGCAGTATTTT.

Ten or more counts support this clonotype. J is TRBJ1-2 and V is TRBV2; TRBD1 agrees at 10 bases. CDR1 and CDR2 from the germline V gene are SNHLY and FYNNEI. J was trimmed by 4 bases and V by 9 bases; bases with no gene match: 14. This CDR3 contains 16 residues. The CDR3: CASIRDRGFFGYGYTF. For the CDR3, the DNA is TGTGCCAGTATACGGGACAGGGGTTTCTTCGGCTATGGCTACACCTTC.

This clonotype was recorded many times. The V and J genes are TRBV7-8 and TRBJ2-3, with unresolved D. Germline lookup yields CDR1 SGHVS and CDR2 FQNEAQ. This CDR3 spans 14 amino acids. With 0 bases removed from V and 6 bases from J, the gap between germline ends came to 10 bases. The CDR3 nucleotides are TGTGCCAGCAGCTTAGCCCCGCAGTTGGATACGCAGTATTTT. It yields the protein CASSLAPQLDTQYF.

This clonotype was observed many times. The chain employs TRBV6-1 and TRBJ2-1, with TRBD1 as a possible D gene (6 bases). V gave up 5 bases and J gave up 3 bases, with 14 bases separating them. This CDR3 has 15 amino acids. The germline CDR1 and CDR2 sequences are MNHNS and SASEGT. The CDR3 DNA follows: TGTGCCAGCAGTAAGGGACACCCGAACTACAATGAGCAGTTCTTC. This encodes CASSKGHPNYNEQFF.